These 31 T cell receptor beta chains share one sample of origin, sequenced in a study of blood T cell repertoires in COVID-19. Libraries were prepared by immunoSEQ multiplex PCR; TCRdb keeps only in-frame clonotypes and omits some of them. The sample holds 250,000 or so clones; more than 70% are singletons and the top ten take about 1%. Material: peripheral blood. The source of these receptors is a woman between 35 and 50 years old who had recovered from COVID-19.

This chain connects TRBV11-2 to TRBJ1-6; D remains ambiguous. Trimming stripped 5 bases from V and 1 base from J, with 15 bases between. The CDR3 extends over 17 amino acids. Germline V CDR1 and CDR2: SGHAT, FQNNGV. DNA of the CDR3: TGTGCCAGCAGCGGGCGAGGGTTTGGGTCCTATAATTCACCCCTCCACTTT. This translates into CASSGRGFGSYNSPLHF.

The rearrangement links TRBV30 to TRBJ2-1; 15 bases agree with TRBD2. With V trimmed by 5 bases and J by 9 bases, 8 bases remained unmatched. The germline V gene encodes CDR1 GTSNPN and CDR2 SVGIG (reference sequence). The CDR3 sequence is 15 residues long. CDR3 protein: CAWARTSGRAGEQFF. Here the CDR3 DNA reads TGTGCCTGGGCCCGGACTAGCGGGAGGGCGGGTGAGCAGTTCTTC.

The CDR3, as DNA: TGTGCCATCAGTGATATGGAGGCCTATTCACCCCTCCACTTT. Protein sequence: CAISDMEAYSPLHF. The rearrangement uses TRBV10-3 and TRBJ1-6; D remains unclear. The CDR3 loop spans 14 amino acids. V was clipped by 3 bases and J by 8 bases, with 11 bases between them. CDR1 is ENHRY and CDR2 is SYGVKD in the germline V gene.

In its sample, this clone was seen a few times. The chain combines TRBV4-3 with TRBJ2-2; possible D gene TRBD1, 5 bases. Germline values: CDR1 LGHNA, CDR2 YSLEER. The V gene lost 4 bases and the J gene lost 6 bases, with 12 bases spanning the gap. There are 14 residues in the CDR3. Here the CDR3 DNA reads TGCGCCAGCAGCCCCCGCCCAGGGTCCGGGGAGCTGTTTTTT. Its protein is CASSPRPGSGELFF.

The CDR3 bases are TGTGCCAGCTCCTCAGGGACTAGCGCACAAAATGAGCAGTTCTTC. The encoded protein is CASSSGTSAQNEQFF. The V call is TRBV18, the J call TRBJ2-1; 10 nucleotides line up with TRBD2. CDR1 is KGHSH and CDR2 is LQKENI in the germline V gene. This CDR3 region has 15 residues. The V gene end was trimmed by 6 bases and the J gene end by 7 bases; junction bases not matched to a gene: 9.

This clone was seen more than once but under ten times. The chain combines TRBV7-2 with TRBJ1-5, with a possible D match to TRBD1 (6 bases). Germline lookup yields CDR1 SGHTA and CDR2 FQGNSA. The CDR3 runs 15 residues. Trimming removed 1 base at V and 2 bases at J, with 9 bases between. The CDR3 sequence is CASSLVWTGNQPQHF. In nucleotides, the CDR3 is TGTGCCAGCAGCTTAGTGTGGACAGGCAATCAGCCCCAGCATTTT.

The gene calls are TRBV5-6 and TRBJ2-1, with 8 nucleotides matching TRBD1. The J segment lost 5 bases and the V segment lost 2 bases, leaving 9 bases of the junction unmatched. The germline V gene has CDR1 SGHDT and CDR2 YYEEEE. The CDR3 has 16 amino acids. The CDR3 sequence is CASSFRGTGGNNEQFF. The CDR3, as DNA: TGTGCCAGCAGCTTTAGGGGGACAGGCGGTAACAATGAGCAGTTCTTC.

The chain carries TRBV3-1 (or the pseudogene TRBV3-2) and TRBJ2-2; 9 positions agree with TRBD1. Germline CDR1 LGHDT, CDR2 YNNKEL (reference sequence). V shed 4 bases and J 4 bases; nucleotides not matched to a gene: 7. The CDR3 sequence is 16 residues long. The CDR3 here is CASSPRRDRVTGELFF. The CDR3 DNA is TGTGCCAGCAGCCCCCGCCGGGACAGGGTCACCGGGGAGCTGTTTTTT.

The chain uses TRBV18 and TRBJ2-1, with 8 bases matching TRBD2. CDR3 length: 14 amino acids. CDR1 is KGHSH, CDR2 LQKENI, per germline. The V and J ends lost 8 bases and 3 bases, in that order; junction bases with no gene match: 6. The CDR3: CASRGGRVYNEQFF. The CDR3 DNA sequence: TGTGCCAGCCGGGGGGGGCGAGTCTACAATGAGCAGTTCTTC.

CDR3 nucleotides: TGTGCCAGCAGCTTAGTGGCCCGGGACAGGTCCGGTGGGCAGTTCTTC. Amino acid sequence: CASSLVARDRSGGQFF. The chain recombines TRBV11-3 with TRBJ2-1, with 8 bases matching TRBD1. V shed 1 base and J 12 bases; nucleotides not matched to a gene: 14. The CDR3 totals 16 residues. CDR1 SGHNT and CDR2 YENEEA come from the germline V gene.

This chain uses TRBV7-6 with TRBJ1-4, with D unclear. The CDR3 runs to 16 residues. V was shortened by 5 bases and J by 5 bases, with 18 bases between the two germline ends. The germline V gene encodes CDR1 SGHVS and CDR2 FNYEAQ. The CDR3 DNA is TGTGCCAGCAGCCCACCTCCGGGGAAATTCAATGAAAAACTGTTTTTT. The encoded protein is CASSPPPGKFNEKLFF.

The chain recombines TRBV4-1 with TRBJ2-7; 12 bases fit TRBD1. After removal of 5 bases from V and 7 bases from J, the junction contained 12 bases not matched to a gene. Germline assignment: CDR1 MGHRA and CDR2 YSYEKL. The CDR3 is made up of 16 amino acids. CDR3 protein: CASSNPGQGAVGEQYF. The CDR3, as DNA: TGCGCCAGCAGCAACCCGGGACAGGGGGCGGTGGGAGAGCAGTACTTC.

In DNA form, the CDR3 reads TGTGCCTGGAGTGGCGGGCCCCGGAAAGAGACCCAGTACTTC. Translating it yields CAWSGGPRKETQYF. The chain links TRBV30 to TRBJ2-5, with TRBD2 as a possible D gene (5 bases). Trimming stripped 1 base from V and 3 bases from J, with 12 bases between. Germline V gene data show CDR1 as GTSNPN and CDR2 as SVGIG (reference sequence). This CDR3 is built from 14 residues.

The chain recombines TRBV11-1 with TRBJ2-7; 11 nucleotides agree with TRBD2. Losses at the gene ends were 5 bases for V and 2 bases for J; bases not matched to a gene: 8. The CDR3 runs 16 residues. CDR1 SGHAT and CDR2 FQDESV come from the germline V gene (reference sequence). The DNA for the CDR3 is TGTGCCAGCAGCCCCCCGGGACTAGCGGAAACCTACGAGCAGTACTTC. Translating gives CASSPPGLAETYEQYF.

CDR3 region: CASSPPGLAGNEQFF. The CDR3 nucleotides read TGTGCCAGCAGCCCCCCGGGACTAGCCGGCAATGAGCAGTTCTTC. The chain joins TRBV6-5 to TRBJ2-1; the match to TRBD2 covers 9 bases. J was trimmed by 6 bases and V by 6 bases; bases with no gene match: 9. Germline V gene lookup returns CDR1 MNHEY and CDR2 SVGAGI. The CDR3 consists of 15 residues.

The gene calls are TRBV12-5 and TRBJ2-3; 9 bases map to TRBD2. Germline values: CDR1 LGHNT, CDR2 FRNRAP. Trimming at V came to 1 base and at J to 6 bases, leaving 8 bases not matched to a gene. The CDR3 runs 16 residues. CDR3 sequence reads: CASGLALAGPGDTQYF. DNA for the CDR3: TGTGCTAGTGGTTTGGCCCTAGCGGGGCCGGGTGATACGCAGTATTTT.

The chain employs TRBV5-4 and TRBJ1-2; tentatively, D is TRBD1 (6 bases). The V gene lost 1 base and the J gene lost 2 bases, with 12 bases spanning the gap. CDR1 and CDR2 from the germline V gene are SGHNT and YYREEE (reference sequence). The CDR3 spans 15 residues. The CDR3 protein is CASSLKGGPNYGYTF. The CDR3 DNA reads TGTGCCAGCAGCTTGAAGGGGGGGCCCAACTATGGCTACACCTTC.

V usage is TRBV19 and J usage is TRBJ2-5, with TRBD2 matching over 8 bases. Germline assignment: CDR1 LNHDA and CDR2 SQIVND (reference sequence). CDR3 length: 15 amino acids. V lost 5 bases and J lost 1; bases outside the gene matches: 6. CDR3 DNA: TGTGCCAGTAGTTCCCCCGGGGGGGGCCAAGAGACCCAGTACTTC. Amino acids: CASSSPGGGQETQYF.

This clone was counted a single time. The chain links TRBV19 to TRBJ1-1; 9 bases align to TRBD1. The CDR3 consists of 14 residues. CDR1 and CDR2 from the germline V gene are LNHDA and SQIVND (reference sequence). V shed 7 bases and J 4 bases; nucleotides not matched to a gene: 7. The CDR3 is CASKTGGWGTEAFF. CDR3 nucleotides: TGTGCCAGTAAAACAGGGGGCTGGGGCACTGAAGCTTTCTTT.

The rearrangement uses TRBV19 and TRBJ1-2, with TRBD1 matching over 8 bases. The CDR3 spans 15 residues. Germline V gives CDR1 LNHDA, CDR2 SQIVND (reference sequence). V lost 0 bases and J lost 7; bases outside the gene matches: 7. The CDR3, as DNA: TGTGCCAGTAGTATAGAGTCCCGGACAGGGCCTGGCTACACCTTC. Amino acid sequence: CASSIESRTGPGYTF.

V and J are TRBV19 and TRBJ1-3; D possibly corresponds to TRBD1 (6 bases). The CDR3 has 16 residues. Deletions cut 6 bases from V and 7 bases from J, with 22 bases between. Germline V CDR1 and CDR2: LNHDA, SQIVND (reference sequence). CDR3: CASSTPRGITTNTIYF. In nucleotides, the CDR3 is TGTGCCAGTAGCACTCCAAGGGGGATTACCACTAACACCATATATTTT.

This sequence joins TRBV28 and TRBJ2-3; 9 positions match TRBD2. Germline lookup yields CDR1 MDHEN and CDR2 SYDVKM. Trimming cost V 5 bases and J 6 bases; bases outside gene matches: 9. The CDR3 consists of 15 residues. The CDR3 loop reads CASSPTTRGGDTQYF. CDR3 DNA: TGTGCCAGCAGTCCCACTACGCGGGGGGGGGATACGCAGTATTTT.

The rearrangement links TRBV5-1 to TRBJ2-3; 8 nucleotides line up with TRBD2. Looked up from germline, CDR1 is SGHRS and CDR2 is YFSETQ. With 0 bases clipped from V and 3 bases from J, the junction kept 15 bases outside the gene matches. CDR3 length: 19 amino acids. The CDR3 sequence: CASSLGGARTSRGTDTQYF. CDR3 DNA sequence: TGCGCCAGCAGCTTGGGTGGGGCAAGGACTAGCCGGGGGACAGATACGCAGTATTTT.

The J gene is TRBJ1-4, the V gene TRBV30; D gene ambiguous. The V end lost 2 bases, the J end lost 6 bases, and 10 bases lay between the germline ends. Per germline, CDR1 GTSNPN and CDR2 SVGIG (reference sequence). This CDR3 is built from 13 residues. The CDR3 DNA follows: TGTGCCTGGAGTCCTAACAGCTATGAAAAACTGTTTTTT. Protein: CAWSPNSYEKLFF.

The rearrangement joins TRBV3-1 (or the pseudogene TRBV3-2) to TRBJ1-3; D not resolved. Germline lookup yields CDR1 LGHDT and CDR2 YNNKEL (reference sequence). Trimming removed 0 bases from V and 2 bases from J, with 8 bases in between. This CDR3 contains 15 residues. The DNA of the CDR3 is TGTGCCAGCAGCCAAGAGGTTGGGCCTGGAAACACCATATATTTT. The encoded protein is CASSQEVGPGNTIYF.

The V call is TRBV25-1, the J call TRBJ2-1; possible D gene TRBD2, 7 bases. CDR3 length: 16 amino acids. Germline V gives CDR1 MGHDK, CDR2 SYGVNS. The germline V and J ends were trimmed by 6 bases and 4 bases, with 19 bases remaining between them. The CDR3 coding sequence is TGTGCCAGCAGCAAAGGGGGGGCCCCGGGGTACAATGAGCAGTTCTTC. The encoded protein is CASSKGGAPGYNEQFF.

This clone was found once. CDR3 in DNA: TGTGCCAGCAGCTACCCAGGGGCTAGCGGGAGCGGGGGGTACAATGAGCAGTTCTTC. The encoded protein is CASSYPGASGSGGYNEQFF. This chain uses TRBV7-8 with TRBJ2-1; 10 nucleotides line up with TRBD2. The CDR3 totals 19 residues. CDR1 is SGHVS, CDR2 FQNEAQ, per germline. V gave up 4 bases and J gave up 4 bases; unmatched junction bases: 16.

The chain links TRBV6-2 or TRBV6-3 to TRBJ1-2; D is possibly TRBD1 (5 bases). Between the trimmed V and J ends, which lost 0 bases and 7 bases, there was a span of 12 bases. Germline V lookup: CDR1 MNHEY, CDR2 SVGEGT. CDR3 size: 14 residues. CDR3 protein: CASSYSSGALGYTF. CDR3 nucleotides: TGTGCCAGCAGTTACTCGAGTGGGGCCCTTGGCTACACCTTC.

V gene TRBV6-5 combines with J gene TRBJ2-1, with TRBD1 identical over 8 bases. The CDR3 is 12 residues long. The V segment lost 7 bases and the J segment 9 bases; nucleotides outside the gene matches: 5. The germline gives CDR1 MNHEY, CDR2 SVGAGI. CDR3 coding DNA: TGTGCCAGCATTAGACAGGGGTTTGAGCAGTTCTTC. Protein product: CASIRQGFEQFF.

The rearrangement joins TRBV30 to TRBJ1-6; 8 nucleotides align to TRBD1. Germline CDR1 and CDR2: GTSNPN and SVGIG (reference sequence). J gave up 0 bases and V 6 bases, and 4 bases lay outside the gene matches. The CDR3 loop spans 15 amino acids. In nucleotides, the CDR3 is TGTGCCTGTCGGACAGGGCACTCCTATAATTCACCCCTCCACTTT. Its translation: CACRTGHSYNSPLHF.

The chain uses TRBV11-2 and TRBJ2-3; TRBD2 matches 7 bases. Germline V lookup: CDR1 SGHAT, CDR2 FQNNGV. The ends lost 0 bases at V and 4 bases at J; junction bases unmatched: 10. The CDR3 spans 17 residues. The CDR3 sequence: CASSLDRRLAVPDTQYF. DNA for the CDR3: TGTGCCAGCAGCTTAGATCGGCGGCTAGCGGTGCCAGATACGCAGTATTTT.